The sequence of this T cell receptor (beta chain) was determined in a study of a mutant IDH1 vaccine in newly diagnosed glioma. Study in general: Commencement of vaccination occurred 4-6 weeks following radiotherapy alone, or concurrently with temozolomide cycles.

V lost 6 bases to trimming and J lost 4 bases, with 19 bases between them. The CDR3 has 15 residues. Germline loops: CDR1 LNHDA, CDR2 SQIVND (reference sequence). TCRdb's table, derived via immunoSEQ multiplex PCR, lists solely in-frame clones and lacks some. There are some 70,000 clones in the sample; under 90% occur only once, and 13% lies in the top ten. About this clone itself: Its target is not known.

The sample's time point: week 23, last vaccination. The investigators gave 300 ug of mutant IDH1 20-mer peptide in each vaccine dose, together with topical imiquimod. This specimen consisted of PBMCs, obtained from a glioma patient whose treatment included an IDH1 peptide vaccine. This clonotype originated in a man younger than 30 with glioma. The gene calls are TRBV19 and TRBJ2-7, with TRBD2 as a possible D gene (7 bases). CDR3 nucleotides: TGTGCCAGTAGCGATGGGGGGGCTTCGGTGTACGAGCAGTACTTC. Encoded protein: CASSDGGASVYEQYF.